This paragraph covers one T cell receptor beta chain sequence. This entry comes from a study of OX40 agonist ivuxolimab in advanced cancers. Study-wide context: Dosing consisted of intravenous ivuxolimab at 0.01 to 10 mg/kg every 2 weeks. Two patients with cutaneous melanoma and one with hepatocellular carcinoma, three in total, showed partial responses.

Baseline was the first blood sampling point, followed by cycle 4 day 1 and cycle 7 day 1. TCRdb's table, derived via immunoSEQ multiplex PCR, lists solely in-frame clones and lacks some. The repertoire holds 35,000 to 40,000 clones, roughly four fifths seen once, with roughly 20% in the top ten. The CDR3 has 15 amino acids. This TCR derives from an adult with an advanced solid tumor such as melanoma, head and neck, liver or kidney cancer. Sequencing was performed on CD4+ or CD8+ T cells sorted from blood, taken in a trial of the OX40 agonist ivuxolimab. The V call is TRBV12-2, the J call TRBJ2-7; TRBD2, the table's D call, lacks a check against the DNA. TRBV12-2 is labeled a pseudogene. The CDR3 region has the DNA TGTGCAAGTCGCAAGAAGGGACTACCGCCCTACGAGCAGTACTTC. Its protein product is CASRKKGLPPYEQYF.